The sequence of this TCR beta chain was determined in a study of CD8 T cells in Susac syndrome. Reverse transcription of about 0.45 to 1 ug RNA was performed with random hexamers. TCRdb used MiXCR to reprocess the immunoSEQ multiplex PCR reads, holding one entry per CDR3 protein. Of 130,000 or so distinct CDR3 sequences in the sample, 96% were seen once. This clonotype was detected a few times. V dropped 5 bases and J dropped 7; count of bases not matched to a gene: 22. The CDR3 is 17 residues long. Germline CDR1 and CDR2: SQVTM and ANQGSEA. The TCR sequence derives from a human donor with Susac syndrome. The chain couples TRBV29-1 to TRBJ2-5; TRBD1 aligns across 7 bases. Material for sequencing was CD4+ T cells from PBMCs. CDR3 region: CSVSPSLATGTSGTQYF. DNA for the CDR3: TGCAGCGTTTCCCCATCCTTGGCGACAGGGACCTCGGGGACCCAGTACTTC.